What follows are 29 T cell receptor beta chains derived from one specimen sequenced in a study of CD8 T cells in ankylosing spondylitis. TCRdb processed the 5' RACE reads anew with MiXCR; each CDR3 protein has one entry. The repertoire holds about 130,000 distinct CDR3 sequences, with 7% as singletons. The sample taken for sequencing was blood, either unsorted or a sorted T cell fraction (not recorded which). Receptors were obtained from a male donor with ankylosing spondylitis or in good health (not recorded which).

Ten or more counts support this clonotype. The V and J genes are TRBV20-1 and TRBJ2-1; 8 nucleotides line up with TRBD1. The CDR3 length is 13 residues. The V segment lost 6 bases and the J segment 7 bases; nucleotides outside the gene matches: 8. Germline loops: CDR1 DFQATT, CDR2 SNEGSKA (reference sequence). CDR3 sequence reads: CSAPDRVRNEQFF. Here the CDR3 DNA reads TGCAGTGCACCGGACAGGGTAAGAAATGAGCAGTTCTTC.

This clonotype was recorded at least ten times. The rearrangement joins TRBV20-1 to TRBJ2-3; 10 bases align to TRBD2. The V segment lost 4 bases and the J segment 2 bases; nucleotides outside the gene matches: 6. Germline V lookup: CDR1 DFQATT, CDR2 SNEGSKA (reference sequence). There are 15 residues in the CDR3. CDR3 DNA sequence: TGCAGTGCTACCAGGACTAGCGGACCCACAGATACGCAGTATTTT. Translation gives CSATRTSGPTDTQYF.

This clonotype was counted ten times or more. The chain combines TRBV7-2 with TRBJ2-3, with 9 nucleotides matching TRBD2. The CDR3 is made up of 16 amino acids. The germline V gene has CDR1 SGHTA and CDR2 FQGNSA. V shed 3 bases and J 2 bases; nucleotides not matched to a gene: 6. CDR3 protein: CASSFGLARDTDTQYF. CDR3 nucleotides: TGTGCCAGCAGCTTTGGACTAGCGAGAGACACAGATACGCAGTATTTT.

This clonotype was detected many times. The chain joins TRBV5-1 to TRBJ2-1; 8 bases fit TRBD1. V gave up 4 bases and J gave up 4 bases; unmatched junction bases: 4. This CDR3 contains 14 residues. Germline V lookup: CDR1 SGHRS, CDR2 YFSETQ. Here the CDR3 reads CASSQGASYNEQFF. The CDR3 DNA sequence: TGCGCCAGCAGCCAGGGGGCGTCGTACAATGAGCAGTTCTTC.

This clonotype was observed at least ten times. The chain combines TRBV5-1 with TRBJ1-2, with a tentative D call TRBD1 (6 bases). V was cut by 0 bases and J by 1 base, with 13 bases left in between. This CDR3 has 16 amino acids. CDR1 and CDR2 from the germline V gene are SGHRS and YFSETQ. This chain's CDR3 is CASSLEGTNLNYGYTF. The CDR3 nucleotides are TGCGCCAGCAGCTTGGAAGGGACAAACCTTAACTATGGCTACACCTTC.

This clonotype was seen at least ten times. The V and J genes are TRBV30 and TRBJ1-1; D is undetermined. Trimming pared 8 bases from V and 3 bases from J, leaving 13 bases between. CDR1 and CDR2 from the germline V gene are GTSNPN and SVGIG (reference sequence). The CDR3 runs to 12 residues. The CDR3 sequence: CALKDGYTEAFF. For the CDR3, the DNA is TGTGCCCTCAAGGATGGATACACTGAAGCTTTCTTT.

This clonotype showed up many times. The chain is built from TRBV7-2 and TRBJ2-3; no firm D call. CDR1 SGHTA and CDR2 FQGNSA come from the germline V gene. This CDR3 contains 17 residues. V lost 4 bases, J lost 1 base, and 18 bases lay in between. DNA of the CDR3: TGTGCCAGCAGCTCCTGGACGGGCCCATGGGGCACAGATACGCAGTATTTT. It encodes CASSSWTGPWGTDTQYF.

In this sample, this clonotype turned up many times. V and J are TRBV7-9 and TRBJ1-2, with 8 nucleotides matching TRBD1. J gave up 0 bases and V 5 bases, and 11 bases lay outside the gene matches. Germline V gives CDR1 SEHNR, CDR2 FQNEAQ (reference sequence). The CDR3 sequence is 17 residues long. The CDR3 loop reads CASSQDRVQAANYGYTF. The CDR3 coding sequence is TGTGCCAGCAGCCAGGACAGGGTTCAGGCAGCTAACTATGGCTACACCTTC.

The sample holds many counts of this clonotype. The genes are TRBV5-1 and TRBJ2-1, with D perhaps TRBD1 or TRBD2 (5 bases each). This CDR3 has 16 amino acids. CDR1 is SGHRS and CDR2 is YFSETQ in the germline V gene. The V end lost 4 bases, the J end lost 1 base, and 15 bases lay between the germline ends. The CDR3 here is CASSPPGPASYNEQFF. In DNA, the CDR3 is TGCGCCAGCAGCCCCCCGGGACCCGCTTCCTACAATGAGCAGTTCTTC.

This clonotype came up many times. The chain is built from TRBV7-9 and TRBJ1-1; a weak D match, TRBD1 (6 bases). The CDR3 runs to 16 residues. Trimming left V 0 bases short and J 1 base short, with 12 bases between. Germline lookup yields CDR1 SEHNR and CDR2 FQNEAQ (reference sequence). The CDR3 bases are TGTGCCAGCAGCTTAGCGCCGGGGGCGGGGAACACTGAAGCTTTCTTT. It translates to CASSLAPGAGNTEAFF. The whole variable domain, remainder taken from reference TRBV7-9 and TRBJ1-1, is DTGVSQNPRHKITKRGQNVTFRCDPISEHNRLYWYRQTLGQGPEFLTYFQNEAQLEKSRLLSDRFSAERPKGSFSTLEIQRTEQGDSAMYLCASSLAPGAGNTEAFFGQGTRLTVV.

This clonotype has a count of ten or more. In nucleotides, the CDR3 is TGTGCCAGCACCTCTCGGGAGACAGGTTTGGCCGGGGAGCTGTTTTTT. Protein sequence: CASTSRETGLAGELFF. This chain links TRBV7-9 with TRBJ2-2, with D perhaps being TRBD1 or TRBD2 (6 bases each). Trimming shortened V by 7 bases and J by 6 bases, and 21 bases separated the two germline ends. The germline gives CDR1 SEHNR, CDR2 FQNEAQ (reference sequence). The length of the CDR3 is 16 residues.

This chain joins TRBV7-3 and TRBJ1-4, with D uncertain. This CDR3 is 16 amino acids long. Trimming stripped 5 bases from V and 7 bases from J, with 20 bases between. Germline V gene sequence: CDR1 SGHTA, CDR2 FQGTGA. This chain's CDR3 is CASSTGSVRGIEKLFF. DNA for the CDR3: TGTGCCAGCAGCACCGGGAGCGTCCGTGGAATTGAAAAACTGTTTTTT.

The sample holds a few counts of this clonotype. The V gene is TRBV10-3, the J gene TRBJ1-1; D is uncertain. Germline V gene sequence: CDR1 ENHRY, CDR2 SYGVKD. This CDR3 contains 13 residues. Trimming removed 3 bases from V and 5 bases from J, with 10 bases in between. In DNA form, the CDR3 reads TGTGCCATCAGTGACGCATGGGTTACTGAAGCTTTCTTT. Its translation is CAISDAWVTEAFF.

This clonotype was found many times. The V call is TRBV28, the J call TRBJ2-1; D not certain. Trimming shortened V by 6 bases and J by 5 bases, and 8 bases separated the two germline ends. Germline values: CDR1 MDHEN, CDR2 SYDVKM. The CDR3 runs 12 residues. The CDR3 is CASRILDNEQFF. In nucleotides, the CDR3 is TGTGCCAGCAGAATTCTCGACAATGAGCAGTTCTTC.

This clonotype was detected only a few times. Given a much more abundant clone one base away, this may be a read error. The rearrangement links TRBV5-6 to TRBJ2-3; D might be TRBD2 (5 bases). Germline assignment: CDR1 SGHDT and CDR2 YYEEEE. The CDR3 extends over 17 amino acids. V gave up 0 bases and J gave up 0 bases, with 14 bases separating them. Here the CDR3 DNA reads TGTGCCAGCAGCTTGGTCGGGTCCCGACTAAGCACAGATACGCAGTATTTT. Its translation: CASSLVGSRLSTDTQYF.

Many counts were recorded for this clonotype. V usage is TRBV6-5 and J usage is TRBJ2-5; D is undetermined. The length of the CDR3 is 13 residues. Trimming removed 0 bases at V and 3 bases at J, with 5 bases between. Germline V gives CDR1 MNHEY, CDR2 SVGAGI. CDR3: CASSYSPEETQYF. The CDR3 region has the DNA TGTGCCAGCAGTTACTCTCCAGAAGAGACCCAGTACTTC.

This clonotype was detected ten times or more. The CDR3 DNA reads TGTGCCAGCAGCCAAGTCGTAGGCGGAGTCAGCTACAATGAGCAGTTCTTC. It codes for CASSQVVGGVSYNEQFF. The rearrangement uses TRBV4-2 and TRBJ2-1; D gene ambiguous. The ends were cut back, 1 base at V and 3 bases at J, with 16 bases in the middle. CDR1 and CDR2 (germline): LGHNA, YNFKEQ. The CDR3 spans 17 residues.

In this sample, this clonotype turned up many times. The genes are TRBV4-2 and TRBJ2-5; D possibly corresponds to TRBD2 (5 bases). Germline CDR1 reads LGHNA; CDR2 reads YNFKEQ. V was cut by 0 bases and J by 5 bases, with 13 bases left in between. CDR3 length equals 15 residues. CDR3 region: CASSQEDLAQETQYF. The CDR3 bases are TGTGCCAGCAGCCAAGAGGATCTAGCCCAGGAGACCCAGTACTTC.

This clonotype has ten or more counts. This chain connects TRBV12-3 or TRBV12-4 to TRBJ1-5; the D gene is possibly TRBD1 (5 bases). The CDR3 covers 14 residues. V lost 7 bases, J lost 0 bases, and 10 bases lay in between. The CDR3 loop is CASIWGGSNQPQHF. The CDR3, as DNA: TGTGCCAGCATCTGGGGGGGTAGCAATCAGCCCCAGCATTTT.

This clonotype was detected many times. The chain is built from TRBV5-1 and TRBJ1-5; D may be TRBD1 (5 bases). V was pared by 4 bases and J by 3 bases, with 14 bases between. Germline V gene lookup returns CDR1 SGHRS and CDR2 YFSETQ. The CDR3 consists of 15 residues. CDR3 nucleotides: TGCGCCAGCAGCGACGACGGGGCCCCCAATCAGCCCCAGCATTTT. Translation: CASSDDGAPNQPQHF. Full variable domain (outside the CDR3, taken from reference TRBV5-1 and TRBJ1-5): KAGVTQTPRYLIKTRGQQVTLSCSPISGHRSVSWYQQTPGQGLQFLFEYFSETQRNKGNFPGRFSGRQFSNSRSEMNVSTLELGDSALYLCASSDDGAPNQPQHFGDGTRLSIL.

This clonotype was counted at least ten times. CDR3: CATSREPGLDTGTQYF. In DNA, the CDR3 is TGTGCCACCAGCAGAGAACCGGGACTCGACACAGGGACCCAGTACTTC. The chain is built from TRBV15 and TRBJ2-5; D perhaps matches TRBD2 (6 bases). Trimming pared 0 bases from V and 7 bases from J, leaving 18 bases between. The CDR3 extends over 16 amino acids. In germline, CDR1 is LNHNV, CDR2 YYDKDF (reference sequence).

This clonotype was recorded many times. Here the CDR3 reads CASRTEVYYLGSETQYF. CDR3 DNA: TGTGCCAGCAGGACCGAGGTCTACTACTTAGGTTCGGAGACCCAGTACTTC. The chain is built from TRBV7-2 and TRBJ2-5; the D is unclear. The CDR3 contains 17 residues. CDR1 SGHTA and CDR2 FQGNSA come from the germline V gene. Trimming shortened V by 6 bases and J by 5 bases, and 25 bases separated the two germline ends.

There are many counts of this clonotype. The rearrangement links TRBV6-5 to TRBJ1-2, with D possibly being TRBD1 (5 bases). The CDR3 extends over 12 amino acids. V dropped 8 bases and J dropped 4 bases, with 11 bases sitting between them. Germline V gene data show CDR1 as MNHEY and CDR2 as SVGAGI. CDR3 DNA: TGTGCCAGCGGGGACGGGGGCTATGGCTACACCTTC. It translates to CASGDGGYGYTF.

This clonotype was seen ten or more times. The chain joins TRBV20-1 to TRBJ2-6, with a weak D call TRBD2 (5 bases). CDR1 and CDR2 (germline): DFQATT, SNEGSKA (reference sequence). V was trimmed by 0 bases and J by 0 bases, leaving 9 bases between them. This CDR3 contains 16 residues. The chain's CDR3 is CSAREREDSGANVLTF. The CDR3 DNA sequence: TGCAGTGCTAGAGAGAGGGAAGACTCTGGGGCCAACGTCCTGACTTTC.

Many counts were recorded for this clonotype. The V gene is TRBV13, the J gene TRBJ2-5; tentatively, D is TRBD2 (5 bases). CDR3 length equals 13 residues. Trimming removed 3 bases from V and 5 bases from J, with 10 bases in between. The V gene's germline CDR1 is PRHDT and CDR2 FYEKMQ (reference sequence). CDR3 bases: TGTGCCAGCAGCTTGAGGGAGAGGGAGACCCAGTACTTC. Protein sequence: CASSLRERETQYF.

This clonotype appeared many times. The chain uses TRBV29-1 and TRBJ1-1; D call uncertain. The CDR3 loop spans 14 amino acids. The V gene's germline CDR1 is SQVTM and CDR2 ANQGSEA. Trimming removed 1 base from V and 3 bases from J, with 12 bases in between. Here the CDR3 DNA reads TGCAGCGTTGAAGTAAGAGGGCGCGACACTGAAGCTTTCTTT. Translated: CSVEVRGRDTEAFF.

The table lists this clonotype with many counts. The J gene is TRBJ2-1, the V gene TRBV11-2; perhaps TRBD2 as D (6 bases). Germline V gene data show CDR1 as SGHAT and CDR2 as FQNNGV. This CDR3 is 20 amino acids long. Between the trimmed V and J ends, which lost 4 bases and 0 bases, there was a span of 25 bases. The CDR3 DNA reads TGTGCCAGCAGCTACCCGGCTAGCCAGCAATCGCGGGGCTCCTACAATGAGCAGTTCTTC. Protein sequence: CASSYPASQQSRGSYNEQFF.

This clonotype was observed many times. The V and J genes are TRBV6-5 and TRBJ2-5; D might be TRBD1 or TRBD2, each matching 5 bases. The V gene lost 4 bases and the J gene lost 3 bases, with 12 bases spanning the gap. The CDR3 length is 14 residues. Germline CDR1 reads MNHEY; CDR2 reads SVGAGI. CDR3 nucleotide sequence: TGTGCCAGCAGTTTGAGGGAGACAGAAGAGACCCAGTACTTC. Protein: CASSLRETEETQYF.

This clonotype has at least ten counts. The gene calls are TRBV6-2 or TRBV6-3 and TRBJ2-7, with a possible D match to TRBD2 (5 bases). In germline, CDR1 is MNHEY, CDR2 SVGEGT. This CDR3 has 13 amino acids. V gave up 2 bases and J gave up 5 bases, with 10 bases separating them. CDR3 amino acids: CASSYGLANEQYF. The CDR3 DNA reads TGTGCCAGCAGTTACGGCCTAGCCAACGAGCAGTACTTC.